Listed here is a single T cell receptor (beta chain). The V gene lost 3 bases and the J gene lost 2 bases, with 7 bases spanning the gap. The CDR3 runs 13 residues. Germline V gene sequence: CDR1 SGHTA, CDR2 FQGNSA. This sample was taken from a study of blood T cell repertoires in COVID-19. Study-wide background: There were acute and convalescent COVID-19 samples, and they came from the United States, Italy and Spain. From T cells, B-cell-depleted T cells, or PBMCs came the material, which was cDNA or gDNA.

Study processing details: Amplifying reference gene primers gave estimates of nucleated cell counts. This table comes from immunoSEQ multiplex PCR, and its TCRdb copy is limited to in-frame clones, with some not included. D and trimming were read from the DNA, whereas the V and J calls and clone size are those reported in that table. The table includes roughly 30,000 clones, approximately 89% detected once. This sequence originates from a man older than 75 with acute or convalescent COVID-19. Sequencing input: peripheral blood. The chain combines TRBV7-2 with TRBJ2-5; possibly TRBD2 for D (5 bases). The CDR3 nucleotides are TGTGCCAGCAGCTTGGGAGTTCAAGAGACCCAGTACTTC. Translated: CASSLGVQETQYF.